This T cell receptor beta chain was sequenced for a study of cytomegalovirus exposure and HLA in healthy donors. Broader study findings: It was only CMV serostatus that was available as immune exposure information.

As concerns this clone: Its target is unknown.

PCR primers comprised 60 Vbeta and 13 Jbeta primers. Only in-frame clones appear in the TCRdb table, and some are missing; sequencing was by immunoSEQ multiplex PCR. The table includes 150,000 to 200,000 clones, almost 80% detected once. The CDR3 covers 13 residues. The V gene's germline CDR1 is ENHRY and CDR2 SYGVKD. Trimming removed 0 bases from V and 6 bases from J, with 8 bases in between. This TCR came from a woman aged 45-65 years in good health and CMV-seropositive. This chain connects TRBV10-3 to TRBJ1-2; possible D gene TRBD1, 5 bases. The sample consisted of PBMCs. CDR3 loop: CAISESGRDGYTF. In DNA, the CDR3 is TGTGCCATCAGTGAGTCGGGCAGGGATGGCTACACCTTC.